This T cell receptor (beta chain) is drawn from a study of blood T cell repertoires in COVID-19. Study background: Some COVID-19 samples were acute and others convalescent; all came from the United States, Italy and Spain.

Measured with immunoSEQ multiplex PCR; TCRdb has only the in-frame clones, and not every one. The sample lists approximately 220,000 clones, 80% to 85% occurring once. Germline lookup yields CDR1 MDHEN and CDR2 SYDVKM. CDR3 length equals 17 residues. The V end lost 1 base, the J end lost 0 bases, and 15 bases lay between the germline ends. Material for sequencing was peripheral blood. The chain joins TRBV28 to TRBJ1-1; no reliable D call. The TCR comes from a woman aged 60 to 75 with acute or convalescent COVID-19. CDR3 coding DNA: TGTGCCAGCAGTTTATCCCCGTCGAGGGCAGTGAACACTGAAGCTTTCTTT. Residues: CASSLSPSRAVNTEAFF.